These 6 T cell receptor beta chains came from one sample sequenced in a study of blood T cell repertoires in COVID-19. Data came from immunoSEQ multiplex PCR; TCRdb stores just in-frame clones and leaves some out. The sample lists about 50,000 clones, 86% occurring once. Sequencing was done on a sample of peripheral blood. The receptors shown here come from a woman aged 55-69 years with acute or convalescent COVID-19.

The rearrangement joins TRBV5-1 to TRBJ2-1, with 7 nucleotides matching TRBD2. V lost 4 bases to trimming and J lost 6 bases; unmatched junction nucleotides: 13. CDR1 SGHRS and CDR2 YFSETQ come from the germline V gene. The CDR3 is 16 amino acids. The CDR3 DNA sequence: TGCGCCAGCAGCACCCCCGGGGGGTGGCAGGTCAATGAGCAGTTCTTC. It specifies CASSTPGGWQVNEQFF.

The chain uses TRBV5-1 and TRBJ2-3; 12 nucleotides line up with TRBD1. The CDR3 consists of 16 residues. Losses at the gene ends were 0 bases for V and 4 bases for J; bases not matched to a gene: 3. CDR1 SGHRS and CDR2 YFSETQ come from the germline V gene. CDR3 nucleotide sequence: TGCGCCAGCAGCTTGGGGGGACAGGGGGCTGCAGATACGCAGTATTTT. Protein product: CASSLGGQGAADTQYF.

A few counts support this clone. The rearrangement uses TRBV2 and TRBJ1-4; 9 bases map to TRBD1. The germline gives CDR1 SNHLY, CDR2 FYNNEI. This CDR3 has 14 amino acids. J was trimmed by 8 bases and V by 6 bases; bases with no gene match: 7. This CDR3 reads CASRADRGEEKLFF. As DNA, the CDR3 is TGTGCCAGCAGGGCGGACAGGGGTGAGGAAAAACTGTTTTTT.

Only one count was recorded for this clone. The rearrangement joins TRBV3-1 (or the pseudogene TRBV3-2) to TRBJ2-7, with TRBD1 identical over 10 bases. CDR1 and CDR2 (germline): LGHDT, YNNKEL (reference sequence). Trimming took 0 bases from V and 3 from J; bases not matched to a gene: 5. This CDR3 has 16 amino acids. CDR3 DNA: TGTGCCAGCAGCCAAGAATGGGGACAGGGGAACTACGAGCAGTACTTC. Its protein product is CASSQEWGQGNYEQYF.

The V call is TRBV27, the J call TRBJ1-1, with D maybe TRBD1 (6 bases). Germline V gene data show CDR1 as MNHEY and CDR2 as SMNVEV (reference sequence). V lost 7 bases and J lost 0, with 15 bases in between. The CDR3 totals 15 residues. In DNA form, the CDR3 reads TGTGCCAGCACTCTAGGGGGGGGGTTGAACACTGAAGCTTTCTTT. Protein sequence: CASTLGGGLNTEAFF.

This rearrangement joins TRBV2 to TRBJ2-1, with D possibly TRBD1 on 5 matching bases. The CDR3 has 13 amino acids. Germline V gene lookup returns CDR1 SNHLY and CDR2 FYNNEI. V shed 3 bases and J shed 6 bases, with 9 bases lying between them. The CDR3 DNA reads as TGTGCCAGCAGTGAGCAGGGATTCAATGAGCAGTTCTTC. This gives the protein CASSEQGFNEQFF.